A selection of T cell receptor beta chains follows, all from one sample in a study of CD8+CD57+ T cells in acquired aplastic anemia. Each CDR3 protein is one row after TCRdb ran MiXCR on the reads. The table lists around 180,000 distinct CDR3 sequences, 55% to 75% of them singletons. Sequenced sample: sorted CD4+, CD8+, or CD8+CD57+ T cells (not recorded which) from PBMCs. The receptors here all came from a human donor in good health. CDR3s include the opening cysteine and the closing phenylalanine or tryptophan. The order of the fields is V gene, D gene, clone size, J gene, CDR3 DNA, CDR3 protein. D genes are given only for firm matches. Size tells how often a clone was seen (once, few, many) or the class of an expanded clone, and some rows leave it out.

TRBV2	.	.	TRBJ2-7	TGTGCCAGCAGAGACAGGTCTCAAAGCTCCTACGAGCAGTACTTC	CASRDRSQSSYEQYF
TRBV20-1	.	.	TRBJ1-6	TGCAGTGCTGATCGGGGCGATGATTCACCCCTCCACTTT	CSADRGDDSPLHF
TRBV5-1	.	once	TRBJ2-3	TGCGCCAGCTCAGTTAGGGGAGCAAGCACAGATACGCAGTATTTT	CASSVRGASTDTQYF
TRBV6-5	.	many	TRBJ2-2	TGTGCCAGCAGTTACTCCTGGGACACCGGGGAGCTGTTTTTT	CASSYSWDTGELFF
TRBV7-9	TRBD1	many	TRBJ2-7	TGTGCCAGCAGCTCCAGACAGGGGGCTGGATACGAGCAGTACTTC	CASSSRQGAGYEQYF
TRBV24-1	TRBD1	.	TRBJ2-7	TGTGCCACCAGTCCTAACCCGGGACAGGGGACCTACGAGCAGTACTTC	CATSPNPGQGTYEQYF
TRBV11-2	TRBD1	few	TRBJ1-1	TGTGCCAGCAGCTCCAGAAAGGGGGGGACAGGGGGCACTGAAGCTTTCTTT	CASSSRKGGTGGTEAFF
TRBV7-2	.	few	TRBJ2-1	TGTGCCAGCAGCTTTTTCAACAATGAGCAGTTCTTC	CASSFFNNEQFF
TRBV7-8	TRBD1	.	TRBJ1-1	TGTGCCAGCAGCTTAGATAGGGGGCGTCTCACTGAAGCTTTCTTT	CASSLDRGRLTEAFF
TRBV10-3	.	.	TRBJ2-5	TGTGCCATCAGGGGTGGAGGGGATCAAGAGACCCAGTACTTC	CAIRGGGDQETQYF
TRBV15	TRBD1	.	TRBJ1-2	TGTGCCACCAGCCTCGACAGGGGGTATGGCTACACCTTC	CATSLDRGYGYTF
TRBV29-1	.	.	TRBJ2-5	TGCAGCGTCCTGGGGTTAGGAGAGACCCAGTACTTC	CSVLGLGETQYF
TRBV3-2	.	.	TRBJ2-3	TGTGCCAGCAGCCAATCGACACAAGGGACAGATACGCAGTATTTT	CASSQSTQGTDTQYF
TRBV9	.	.	TRBJ1-1	TGTGCCAGCAGCGCGGACCAAACCGGTGAAGCTTTCTTT	CASSADQTGEAFF
TRBV5-1	TRBD2	.	TRBJ2-1	TGCGCCAGCAGCTTGTGGCTAGCGGGGGGCGATGAGCAGTTCTTC	CASSLWLAGGDEQFF
TRBV11-2	.	few	TRBJ2-6	TGTGCCAGCAGCTTTCCGTGCTCTGGGGCCAACGTCCTGACTTTC	CASSFPCSGANVLTF
TRBV24-1	.	.	TRBJ2-2	TGTGCCACCAGTGATTTGACCGGGGAGCTGTTTTTT	CATSDLTGELFF
TRBV11-2	TRBD2	.	TRBJ2-3	TGTGCCAGCAGCTTAGTTCTAGCGGGAGATTTTGGTAATACGCAGTATTTT	CASSLVLAGDFGNTQYF
TRBV2	.	few	TRBJ1-2	TGTGCCAGCAGGCTAGACGCGGGAGGCTCCGGCTATGGCTACACCTTC	CASRLDAGGSGYGYTF
TRBV5-6	.	many	TRBJ2-7	TGTGCCAGCAGCTTGGGTTGGATTGAGTCAAGCTCCTACGAGCAGTACTTC	CASSLGWIESSSYEQYF
TRBV4-1	.	many	TRBJ2-7	TGCGCCAGCAGTGGGGGCTTCTCCTACGAGCAGTACTTC	CASSGGFSYEQYF
TRBV7-6	TRBD2	.	TRBJ2-3	TGTGCCAGCAGCTTAGGGGTGACTAGCGGGGGGAGCACAGATACGCAGTATTTT	CASSLGVTSGGSTDTQYF
TRBV10-3	.	.	TRBJ1-1	TGTGCCATCAGTGACGGGTTCGGGAACACTGAAGCTTTCTTT	CAISDGFGNTEAFF
TRBV30	.	few	TRBJ2-7	TGTGCCTGGAAAGGGATCTACGAGCAGTACTTC	CAWKGIYEQYF
TRBV2	.	.	TRBJ2-5	TGTGCCAGCGGATTACAAGAGACCCAGTACTTC	CASGLQETQYF
TRBV24-1	.	.	TRBJ2-5	TGTGCCACCAGTGACCCGACAGAAAATCAAGAGACCCAGTACTTC	CATSDPTENQETQYF
TRBV7-2	TRBD2	.	TRBJ2-7	TGTGCCAGCAGCTTCAGGGGAGTGGTGCCTAGCGGGGTCTACGAGCAGTACTTC	CASSFRGVVPSGVYEQYF
TRBV2	.	.	TRBJ2-1	TGTGCCAGCAGTGCCCGGAATGAGCAGTTCTTC	CASSARNEQFF
TRBV2	TRBD2	many	TRBJ2-7	TGTGCCAGCAGACTTTCTGGACTAGCGTACGAGCAGTACTTC	CASRLSGLAYEQYF
TRBV5-6	.	.	TRBJ2-7	TGTGCCAGCAGCTCCTACAGGGAGACCTACGAGCAGTACTTC	CASSSYRETYEQYF
TRBV10-3	.	.	TRBJ1-1	TGTGCCATCAGAACATCCGGGACAAGAAACACTGAAGCTTTCTTT	CAIRTSGTRNTEAFF
TRBV2	.	once	TRBJ2-2	TGTGCCAGCAGTGAAGCGGCGGGCAAGCGCACCGAGGAGCTGTTTTTT	CASSEAAGKRTEELFF
TRBV7-2	TRBD2	.	TRBJ2-7	TGTGCCAGCAGCCATAGGACTAGCAGCTACGAGCAGTACTTC	CASSHRTSSYEQYF
TRBV5-6	TRBD2	.	TRBJ2-7	TGTGCCAGCAGCGTAGAATTCACTAGCGGGATCGAAGAGCAGTACTTC	CASSVEFTSGIEEQYF
TRBV20-1	TRBD1	.	TRBJ2-1	TGCAGTGCTAGCGACATACAGGGGACCTACAATGAGCAGTTCTTC	CSASDIQGTYNEQFF
TRBV19	.	.	TRBJ2-3	TGTGCCAGTAGTCCCCAAGTAGAGGATACGCAGTATTTT	CASSPQVEDTQYF
TRBV6-1	.	once	TRBJ1-4	TGTGCCAGCAGTGAAGCTTGGGGAGATGTGACTAATGAAAAACTGTTTTTT	CASSEAWGDVTNEKLFF
TRBV10-3	.	.	TRBJ1-1	TGTGCCATCAGTGAGTCCCCAGGGGACACTGAAGCTTTCTTT	CAISESPGDTEAFF
TRBV20-1	TRBD1	few	TRBJ1-2	TGCAGTGCTGGAGGTGGGACAGCCAATGGCTACACCTTC	CSAGGGTANGYTF
TRBV29-1	.	.	TRBJ1-1	TGCAGCGTTGAAGATCTCAGGGTCGGAACGAACACTGAAGCTTTCTTT	CSVEDLRVGTNTEAFF
TRBV7-8	.	.	TRBJ1-6	TGTGCCAGCAGCTCCGGGACCGATCGTACTTTATCACCCCTCCACTTT	CASSSGTDRTLSPLHF
TRBV15	.	many	TRBJ1-5	TGTGCCACCAGCAGAGATCAGGGATATCAGCCCCAGCATTTT	CATSRDQGYQPQHF
TRBV19	.	few	TRBJ1-2	TGTGCCAGTTCGTCGTATACCTATGGCTACACCTTC	CASSSYTYGYTF
TRBV6-1	.	few	TRBJ1-3	TGTGCCAGCAGTCCCCTCCGGGAACAGTCCTATCCCCTCTCTGGAAACACCATATATTTT	CASSPLREQSYPLSGNTIYF
TRBV7-9	TRBD2	.	TRBJ2-3	TGTGCCAGCAGCCCCTCGGACAAGAGCGGGAGGGTAGAGGAGACGCAGTATTTT	CASSPSDKSGRVEETQYF
TRBV5-1	.	.	TRBJ2-7	TGCGCCAGCAAAGAATACTACGAGCAGTACTTC	CASKEYYEQYF
TRBV7-9	.	.	TRBJ2-7	TGTGCCAGCAGCTCCTGGGACGGCCCACGGGACGAGCAGTACTTC	CASSSWDGPRDEQYF
TRBV29-1	.	.	TRBJ1-1	TGCAGCGTTGTAGGAGGGGCCCAGCTGTGGAACACTGAAGCTTTCTTT	CSVVGGAQLWNTEAFF
TRBV7-8	TRBD2	.	TRBJ2-2	TGTGCCAGCAGCTTGGCTAGCGGGGGGACTACCGGGGAGCTGTTTTTT	CASSLASGGTTGELFF
TRBV6-4	.	.	TRBJ2-1	TGTGCCAGCAGCCAAATCAGCGACCCCTCGGGGAATGAGCAGTTCTTC	CASSQISDPSGNEQFF
TRBV7-3	.	.	TRBJ2-3	TGTGCCAGCAGCTTAGCGGCCCGCCCTCGTCGGACCACAGATACGCAGTATTTT	CASSLAARPRRTTDTQYF
TRBV9	TRBD2	many	TRBJ2-7	TGTGCCAGCAGCGACGGGACTAGCGGGAGCTACGAGCAGTACTTC	CASSDGTSGSYEQYF
TRBV3-1	.	.	TRBJ2-1	TGTGCCAGCAGAAAGACTACCATCGACAGTAATGAGCAGTTCTTC	CASRKTTIDSNEQFF
TRBV6-5	.	.	TRBJ1-5	TGTGCCAGCAGTTACTCGAACGCGGGGAATCAGCCCCAGCATTTT	CASSYSNAGNQPQHF